Presented here are 21 T cell receptor beta chains from one specimen sequenced in a study of T cell clonality in common variable immunodeficiency. Libraries were prepared by immunoSEQ multiplex PCR; TCRdb keeps only in-frame clonotypes and omits some of them. The specimen has approximately 37,000 clones, none found just once. The sample comprised peripheral blood mononuclear cells. All receptors derive from a person aged 18 to 69 in good health.

As for this clone: Read sequence stops 3 residues before the CDR3 end, and the germline J gene provides the missing end. The chain employs TRBV11-2 and TRBJ1-1, with D perhaps TRBD1 (5 bases). CDR1 and CDR2 from the germline V gene are SGHAT and FQNNGV. The CDR3 sequence is 13 residues long. The CDR3 protein is CASSPNGAGSAFF. CDR3 bases read: TGTGCCAGCAGCCCCAATGGGGCGGGGAGC.

This clone was observed at least ten times. The read ends 3 residues before the CDR3 terminus; that terminus is restored from the germline J gene. The chain joins TRBV6-1 to TRBJ2-7; TRBD2 aligns across 7 bases. The CDR3 totals 15 residues. Germline loops: CDR1 MNHNS, CDR2 SASEGT. V was pared by 1 base and J by 0 bases, with 3 bases of the junction left unmatched. This CDR3 is CASSEEGGSSYEQYF. The DNA read from the CDR3 is TGTGCCAGCAGTGAAGAGGGCGGGAGCTCCTACGAG.

This clone was observed many times. The missing CDR3 end, 3 residues past where the read stops, is filled in from the germline J gene. The chain joins TRBV19 to TRBJ2-1, with 7 bases lining up with TRBD2. Germline V CDR1 and CDR2: LNHDA, SQIVND (reference sequence). V dropped 2 bases and J dropped 4; count of bases not matched to a gene: 8. CDR3 length: 16 amino acids. CDR3 DNA (partial): TGTGCCAGTAGTATAAGAGGGCTAGCGGAGTACAATGAG. This codes for CASSIRGLAEYNE. The complete CDR3 sequence is CASSIRGLAEYNEQFF.

This clone was observed a few times. The DNA read from the CDR3 is TGCGCCAGCAGCTTGTTGTCACAGTACGAG. It codes for CASSLLSQYE. The entire CDR3 sequence reads CASSLLSQYEQYF. The genes are TRBV5-1 and TRBJ2-7; no firm D call. The read halts 3 residues ahead of the CDR3 end, with the missing end drawn from the germline J gene. Looked up from germline, CDR1 is SGHRS and CDR2 is YFSETQ. The CDR3 consists of 13 residues. V gave up 1 base and J gave up 4 bases, with 9 bases separating them.

This clone appeared many times. The CDR3 end is not reached by the read, which stops 3 residues before it; the germline J gene fills it in. This chain joins TRBV6-1 and TRBJ2-7, with D uncertain. Germline V gene sequence: CDR1 MNHNS, CDR2 SASEGT. Trimming pared 1 base from V and 1 base from J, leaving 11 bases between. CDR3 length equals 15 residues. The CDR3 DNA, read in part, is TGTGCCAGCAGTGAAGGTCCTAGTTCATCCTACGAG. Protein product: CASSEGPSSSYE. The full CDR3 sequence reads CASSEGPSSSYEQYF.

This clone was seen at least ten times. The read finishes 3 residues shy of the CDR3 end, and the germline J gene is used to complete it. This sequence joins TRBV29-1 and TRBJ1-3, with a possible D match to TRBD1 (5 bases). This CDR3 has 13 amino acids. Germline V gene sequence: CDR1 SQVTM, CDR2 ANQGSEA. With 7 bases removed from V and 9 bases from J, the gap between germline ends came to 19 bases. The CDR3 bases that were read are TGCAGCGCTTCCTATGACAGATCAGGCACC. As protein: CSASYDRSGT. The entire CDR3 protein is CSASYDRSGTIYF.

There are many counts of this clone. The CDR3 sequence is CSARVANPSYGYTF. The CDR3 bases that were read are TGCAGTGCTAGAGTTGCAAACCCCAGCTATGGC. J is TRBJ1-2 and V is TRBV20-1; the D is unclear. The missing CDR3 end, 3 residues past where the read stops, is filled in from the germline J gene. This CDR3 has 14 amino acids. With 1 base removed from V and 4 bases from J, the gap between germline ends came to 13 bases. The germline V gene encodes CDR1 DFQATT and CDR2 SNEGSKA (reference sequence).

This clone was counted ten times or more. The CDR3 end lies 3 residues beyond the end of the read and is filled in from the germline J gene. The J gene is TRBJ2-1, the V gene TRBV12-3 or TRBV12-4; a weak D match, TRBD2 (5 bases). V lost 0 bases and J lost 7, with 7 bases in between. CDR3 length equals 13 residues. The chain's CDR3 is CASSLARGNEQFF. The sequenced part of the CDR3 DNA is TGTGCCAGCAGTTTAGCTAGAGGGAATGAG.

This clone was seen at least ten times. The read terminates 3 residues ahead of where the CDR3 ends, so the germline J gene completes it. The chain has TRBV20-1 and TRBJ2-5; TRBD2 aligns across 9 bases. Per the germline V gene, CDR1 is DFQATT and CDR2 is SNEGSKA (reference sequence). The CDR3 runs to 14 residues. J gave up 5 bases and V 1 base, and 5 bases lay outside the gene matches. The covered CDR3 bases are TGCAGTGCTAGAGGTATAGCGGGAGAGGAGACC. Translating gives CSARGIAGEET. The full-length CDR3 reads as CSARGIAGEETQYF.

Ten or more counts support this clone. Read data end 3 residues before the CDR3 end; the end is taken from the germline J gene. The rearrangement links TRBV19 to TRBJ1-5, with D perhaps matching TRBD1 (5 bases). This CDR3 has 16 amino acids. Between the trimmed V and J ends, which lost 0 bases and 1 base, there was a span of 10 bases. Germline CDR1 reads LNHDA; CDR2 reads SQIVND (reference sequence). The CDR3 DNA, read in part, is TGTGCCAGTAGTATAGAGGGGGGGTTAAGCAATCAGCCC. It translates to CASSIEGGLSNQP. The entire CDR3 protein is CASSIEGGLSNQPQHF.

This clone appeared many times. The CDR3 sequence: CASSLSGAGKPQHF. CDR3 DNA (partial): TGTGCCAGCAGTTTATCAGGGGCGGGTAAGCCC. This sequence joins TRBV28 and TRBJ1-5; D might be TRBD1 (6 bases). The CDR3 goes on 3 residues after the read ends, and that part is filled in from the germline J gene. With 1 base removed from V and 8 bases from J, the gap between germline ends came to 12 bases. This CDR3 region has 14 residues. Germline assignment: CDR1 MDHEN and CDR2 SYDVKM.

This clone was seen repeatedly, ten times or more. Sequencing ends 3 residues short of the CDR3 end; the germline J gene provides the rest. The V gene is TRBV11-2, the J gene TRBJ2-7; a possible D gene is TRBD1 (6 bases). The CDR3 is 14 residues long. V lost 0 bases to trimming and J lost 1 base, with 7 bases between them. The germline gives CDR1 SGHAT, CDR2 FQNNGV. CDR3 residues: CASSLDRGSYEQYF. Partial CDR3 DNA: TGTGCCAGCAGCTTAGATAGGGGGTCCTACGAG.

This clone was recorded at least ten times. From the germline J gene comes the end of the CDR3, since the read stops 3 residues before it. V is TRBV5-4 and J is TRBJ2-7; D not resolved. The CDR3 is made up of 14 amino acids. Germline assignment: CDR1 SGHNT and CDR2 YYREEE (reference sequence). The germline V and J ends were trimmed by 4 bases and 2 bases, with 13 bases remaining between them. This chain's CDR3 is CASSATTTTYEQYF. The CDR3 bases that were read are TGTGCCAGCAGCGCCACGACCACTACCTACGAG.

Ten or more counts support this clone. Read data end 3 residues before the CDR3 end; the end is taken from the germline J gene. The V gene is TRBV4-2, the J gene TRBJ2-7; D possibly corresponds to TRBD2 (5 bases). V dropped 0 bases and J dropped 2 bases, with 11 bases sitting between them. The germline V gene has CDR1 LGHNA and CDR2 YNFKEQ. The CDR3 spans 15 residues. The CDR3 loop reads CASSQDQVSAYEQYF. The sequenced CDR3 bases are TGTGCCAGCAGCCAAGATCAGGTTAGCGCCTACGAG.

The sample holds many counts of this clone. The observed sequence ends 3 residues before the CDR3 terminus, with the missing tail filled in from the germline J gene. The J gene is TRBJ2-3, the V gene TRBV5-1; 7 nucleotides line up with TRBD2. The CDR3 is 15 amino acids. The J segment lost 2 bases and the V segment lost 4 bases, leaving 7 bases of the junction unmatched. Germline V CDR1 and CDR2: SGHRS, YFSETQ. CDR3 DNA (partial): TGCGCCAGCAGCGGACCGGGACTAACCACAGATACG. This translates into CASSGPGLTTDT. The entire CDR3 reads CASSGPGLTTDTQYF.

This clone was observed at least ten times. Coverage ceases 3 residues before the CDR3 finishes, and the germline J gene fills in the end. This chain connects TRBV20-1 to TRBJ2-3, with 8 nucleotides matching TRBD2. V lost 5 bases to trimming and J lost 5 bases; unmatched junction nucleotides: 15. The germline gives CDR1 DFQATT, CDR2 SNEGSKA (reference sequence). The CDR3 is made up of 16 amino acids. This CDR3 reads CSAGEGSGIWGDTQYF. CDR3 DNA (partial): TGCAGTGCTGGCGAGGGTAGCGGGATTTGGGGAGATACG.

This clone has a count of ten or more. Read data end 3 residues before the CDR3 end; the end is taken from the germline J gene. This chain joins TRBV19 and TRBJ1-4; weak D call: TRBD1 (5 bases). Germline V gene data show CDR1 as LNHDA and CDR2 as SQIVND (reference sequence). Trimming took off 6 bases at V and 0 bases at J, with 14 bases between the two ends. CDR3 length: 16 residues. The CDR3 sequence: CASSTNQGATNEKLFF. CDR3 DNA (partial): TGTGCCAGTAGCACCAATCAGGGAGCAACTAATGAAAAA.

At least ten counts were recorded for this clone. The read is 3 residues too short to cover the CDR3 end, so that end is filled in from the germline J gene. This chain connects TRBV6-1 to TRBJ2-7; tentatively, D is TRBD2 (6 bases). Germline values: CDR1 MNHNS, CDR2 SASEGT. The CDR3 length is 14 residues. Trimming left V 2 bases short and J 3 bases short, with 11 bases between. This CDR3 is CASSERVGGYEQYF. The covered CDR3 bases are TGTGCCAGCAGTGAACGGGTCGGGGGCTACGAG.

This clone showed up just a few times. The sequence runs out 3 residues before the end of the CDR3; the remainder is reconstructed from the germline J gene. Other nucleotide sequences from this sample produce the same CDR3. The V call is TRBV11-1, the J call TRBJ1-3; TRBD1 matches at 7 bases. This CDR3 has 13 residues. J lost 0 bases, V lost 11 bases, and 4 bases had no gene match. Germline V gene data show CDR1 as SGHAT and CDR2 as FQDESV (reference sequence). CDR3 DNA, as far as it was read: TGTGCCTCGGGACAGAACTCTGGAAACACC. This encodes CASGQNSGNT. The whole CDR3 region reads CASGQNSGNTIYF.

There are a few counts of this clone. The CDR3 end lies 3 residues beyond the end of the read and is filled in from the germline J gene. The chain combines TRBV7-6 with TRBJ2-3, with 12 bases identical to TRBD2. This CDR3 contains 16 residues. After removal of 4 bases from V and 0 bases from J, the junction contained 2 bases not matched to a gene. Germline V gene data show CDR1 as SGHVS and CDR2 as FNYEAQ. The sequenced CDR3 bases are TGTGCCAGCAGCTGGGGGACTAGCGGGAGCACAGATACG. Protein: CASSWGTSGSTDT. In full, the CDR3 reads CASSWGTSGSTDTQYF. The complete variable domain, with remaining parts taken from reference TRBV7-6 and TRBJ2-3, reads GAGVSQSPRYKVTKRGQDVALRCDPISGHVSLYWYRQALGQGPEFLTYFNYEAQQDKSGLPNDRFSAERPEGSISTLTIQRTEQRDSAMYRCASSWGTSGSTDTQYFGPGTRLTVL.

This clone was detected only a few times. The read finishes 3 residues shy of the CDR3 end, and the germline J gene is used to complete it. V is TRBV18 and J is TRBJ2-3; 9 bases align to TRBD2. The CDR3 has 15 amino acids. J was trimmed by 7 bases and V by 0 bases; bases with no gene match: 5. Looked up from germline, CDR1 is KGHSH and CDR2 is LQKENI. The DNA read from the CDR3 is TGTGCCAGCTCACCACCTAGCGGGAGTCCAAATACG. The encoded protein is CASSPPSGSPNT. The full CDR3 protein reads CASSPPSGSPNTQYF.